The 12 T cell receptor beta chains presented below share a single source sample, sequenced in a study of blood T cells in healthy people across ages. A second roughly 6 to 12 cycle PCR used barcoded and J-beta primers. TCRdb fed the 5' RACE reads into MiXCR, producing one record per CDR3 protein. The sample lists roughly 900,000 distinct CDR3 sequences, 45% to 50% seen once, with 10% to 15% in the top ten. Sequencing was done on a sample of blood. The receptors stem from a man in his thirties or forties in good health.

The CDR3 loop is CASSQDLGSADYEQYF. The CDR3 nucleotides are TGCGCCAGCAGCCAAGATTTGGGCTCAGCGGACTACGAGCAGTACTTC. The V and J genes are TRBV4-3 and TRBJ2-7, with D tentatively TRBD2 (5 bases). V lost 0 bases, J lost 3 bases, and 15 bases lay in between. This CDR3 has 16 residues. CDR1 and CDR2 (germline): LGHNA, YSLEER.

The chain is built from TRBV4-1 and TRBJ1-1; D remains ambiguous. The CDR3 extends over 14 amino acids. CDR1 is MGHRA and CDR2 is YSYEKL in the germline V gene. Between the trimmed V and J ends, which lost 0 bases and 4 bases, there was a span of 9 bases. The CDR3 spells CASSQERTGTEAFF. In DNA form, the CDR3 reads TGCGCCAGCAGCCAAGAGAGGACGGGCACTGAAGCTTTCTTT.

The CDR3 sequence: CASSLSSGVQETQYF. The CDR3 DNA sequence: TGTGCCAGCAGCTTGTCGAGCGGGGTACAAGAGACCCAGTACTTC. This chain links TRBV7-2 with TRBJ2-5; 7 nucleotides align to TRBD2. J gave up 2 bases and V 3 bases, and 6 bases lay outside the gene matches. The V gene's germline CDR1 is SGHTA and CDR2 FQGNSA. The CDR3 length is 15 residues.

The chain recombines TRBV9 with TRBJ2-5; D is possibly TRBD1 or TRBD2 (6 bases each). In germline, CDR1 is SGDLS, CDR2 YYNGEE. This CDR3 spans 14 amino acids. V lost 0 bases and J 11 bases, leaving 17 bases between the germline ends. The DNA for the CDR3 is TGTGCCAGCAGCGTAGAGGATCGGGGGCGTAGACAGTACTTC. Protein sequence: CASSVEDRGRRQYF.

This sequence joins TRBV6-5 and TRBJ1-2, with TRBD1 as a possible D gene (5 bases). The germline V and J ends were trimmed by 4 bases and 0 bases, with 12 bases remaining between them. This CDR3 region has 15 residues. Germline V gene sequence: CDR1 MNHEY, CDR2 SVGAGI. The CDR3 DNA reads TGTGCCAGCAGTTTGGGGACCAAAGCTAACTATGGCTACACCTTC. The encoded protein is CASSLGTKANYGYTF.

This clonotype was counted between two and nine times. The CDR3 here is CASSRTYGYTF. The DNA of the CDR3 is TGTGCCAGCAGTAGGACTTATGGCTACACCTTC. The chain is built from TRBV28 and TRBJ1-2, with D unresolved. Germline CDR1 reads MDHEN; CDR2 reads SYDVKM. Trimming removed 5 bases at V and 5 bases at J, with 6 bases between. The CDR3 loop spans 11 amino acids.

This clonotype was found once. The rearrangement links TRBV6-5 to TRBJ1-6, with D tentatively TRBD1 (6 bases). Germline CDR1 and CDR2: MNHEY and SVGAGI. The CDR3 is 20 amino acids. The V end was cut by 0 bases, the J end by 0 bases, with 18 bases between. The CDR3 is CASSYSPTKTGLSYNSPLHF. The CDR3 nucleotides read TGTGCCAGCAGTTACTCACCGACTAAGACAGGCCTCTCCTATAATTCACCCCTCCACTTT.

This clonotype is a singleton in its sample. V gene TRBV10-3 combines with J gene TRBJ2-1; 16 bases are a match to TRBD2. CDR3 length: 16 residues. Germline-derived CDR1 and CDR2 are ENHRY and SYGVKD. Trimming removed 9 bases from V and 2 bases from J; junction bases left unmatched: 4. CDR3 coding DNA: TGTGCCATTGGGACTAGCGGGAGGGCCCCCTACAATGAGCAGTTCTTC. Protein product: CAIGTSGRAPYNEQFF.

The chain combines TRBV7-9 with TRBJ1-4; unclear D gene. Germline assignment: CDR1 SEHNR and CDR2 FQNEAQ (reference sequence). The CDR3 has 14 residues. The ends were cut back, 5 bases at V and 1 base at J, with 8 bases in the middle. The CDR3 reads CASSLDLTNEKLFF. CDR3 DNA sequence: TGTGCCAGCAGCCTCGACCTAACTAATGAAAAACTGTTTTTT.

V is TRBV29-1 and J is TRBJ2-1; D ambiguous. The DNA matches TRBJ2-7 better at its end, which makes the J call doubtful. Germline values: CDR1 SQVTM, CDR2 ANQGSEA. CDR3 size: 14 residues. CDR3 residues: CSVVVGFSYNEQYF. In nucleotides, the CDR3 is TGCAGCGTTGTTGTAGGTTTCTCCTACAATGAGCAGTACTTC.

The chain has TRBV24-1 and TRBJ2-1; D might be TRBD1 or TRBD2, each matching 5 bases. The better agreement between TRBJ2-7 and the DNA end casts doubt on the J call. Germline V lookup: CDR1 KGHDR, CDR2 SFDVKD. The CDR3 extends over 16 amino acids. Here the CDR3 reads CATSDRTEGTYNEQYF. For the CDR3, the DNA is TGTGCCACCAGTGACAGGACTGAGGGGACCTACAATGAGCAGTACTTC.

The CDR3 loop is CSATRDVVSYEQYF. CDR3 DNA: TGCAGTGCTACCCGGGACGTCGTATCCTACGAGCAGTACTTC. The V and J genes are TRBV20-1 and TRBJ2-7; D tentatively reads TRBD1 or TRBD2 (5 bases each). V lost 4 bases to trimming and J lost 1 base, with 14 bases between them. CDR3 length: 14 residues. Germline CDR1 reads DFQATT; CDR2 reads SNEGSKA (reference sequence).